This record concerns one T cell receptor beta chain sequence. The antigen remains undetermined. Documented treatment: 19 received Ad26.COV2.S at low or high dose, single or two shots; several received placebo; per-sample allocation not given. The samples were gathered on day 63 after the first injection of vaccine or placebo. The vaccine antigen was prefusion-stabilized Wuhan SARS-CoV-2 spike. The assay was immunoSEQ multiplex PCR, and TCRdb's table has in-frame clones only and misses some. In the table there are roughly 450,000 clones, about nine tenths of which are singletons. This sample is drawn from a study of Ad26.COV2.S vaccination and SARS-CoV-2 variants. The overall study: Donor was assigned to the Ad26.COV2.S arm of trial COV1001. By the intramuscular route, Ad26.COV2.S was given once, or twice 56 days apart.

The study, taken as a whole, reports: Marked by substantial breadth, spike-specific CD8+ and CD4+ T cell responses were reportedly seen after vaccination.

This receptor was obtained from a person aged 18-65 years who received the Ad26.COV2.S COVID-19 vaccine or a placebo. Sequencing used peripheral blood, obtained in a trial of Ad26.COV2.S vaccine versus placebo.

In nucleotides, the CDR3 is TGCGCCAGCATCCTTAACACCGGGGAGCTGTTTTTT. This sequence encodes CASILNTGELFF. The chain carries TRBV10-2 and TRBJ2-2; D not certain. Germline assignment: CDR1 WSHSY and CDR2 SAAADI. V was pared by 7 bases and J by 2 bases, with 5 bases between. The CDR3 totals 12 residues.